This T cell receptor (beta chain) was documented in a study of blood T cell repertoires in COVID-19 (TCRdb year 2020). With regard to the full study: Samples covering the acute and convalescent phases of COVID-19 were provided by collaborators in the United States, Italy and Spain. The repertoires were made available in a free public database intended to serve as a resource for research on the immune response to SARS-CoV-2. Nearly every sample came with metadata listing a de-identified subject ID, COVID-19 status, age in years and sex. The prospective study material was composed of cDNA or gDNA derived from T cells, B-cell-depleted T cells, or PBMCs. Subjects who had been exposed to COVID-19, were actively infected with it, or had recovered from it provided the deeply sampled blood TCRbeta repertoires that made up the dataset. Where HLA class I and class II types were available, the types were taken from metadata supplied by the sample provider, not from assay-based typing. Samples were obtained from the ongoing ImmuneRACE study (first 160 participants) and from 1,254 subjects provided by 6 global collaborators.

Summary of the overall study and its limitations: How much clinical and demographic metadata was included differed by source and by participant, and the metadata was provided uncurated.

In the germline V gene (reference sequence), CDR1 corresponds to MNHEY and CDR2 to SMNVEV. The CDR3 runs 15 amino acids, cysteine and phenylalanine included. The CDR3 DNA has 45 bases and is translated from base 1. V is shortened by 7 bases, J by 4 bases, and the region joining them spans 17 bases. TCRbeta CDR3 regions were amplified from genomic DNA using the immunoSEQ Assay, a bias-controlled multiplex PCR. As for how the authors treated the data: The number of nucleated cells in each sample was estimated from the amplification of reference gene primers within the assay. Sequence reads were collapsed and filtered to measure the absolute abundance of every unique TCRbeta CDR3 rearrangement. For each sample, productive Simpson clonality was calculated as the square root of Simpson's diversity index across productive rearrangements. Held by TCRdb, this immuneACCESS table contains in-frame sequences only and omits some clones. Under half of the omission traces to an unresolved V gene where checked; the cause of the rest is unknown. V, J and clone size derive from that table, while D and trimming were established from the DNA sequence. The sample table contains some 250,000 clones; only one count was recorded for approximately 86% of them. The top ten hold more than 4.5% of the sample.

Regarding this clone: Its antigen remains unidentified. No much larger clone exists at a distance of one base, and base qualities are not known.

At one collaborating source in Seattle, patients were enrolled during active infection and were followed longitudinally through the course of disease. Collaborating institutions collected whole blood in K2EDTA tubes following their own protocols. For TCRbeta analysis, collaborators shipped samples in one of three forms: frozen whole blood, isolated PBMCs, or DNA extracted from either of those sample types. The source is a woman in her sixties with COVID-19, enrolled during active disease. The chain uses TRBV27 and TRBJ2-1, with a weak D call of TRBD2 (6 bases match). Sequencing input: peripheral blood. The DNA sequence reads TGTGCCAGCAAACTTGGAGGGGTCGTATACAATGAGCAGTTCTTC. The resulting protein is CASKLGGVVYNEQFF.